A single sample is the source of the 8 T cell receptor beta chains below, sequenced in a study of T cells in Graves' hyperthyroidism and ophthalmopathy. Authors of the study amplified TCR beta CDR3 regions from RNA transcripts. The TCR CDR3 was amplified in a first-round RT-PCR using the HTBI primer set. TCRdb reprocessed the multiplex PCR reads via MiXCR and lists one record per CDR3 protein. This table has about 280,000 distinct CDR3 sequences, around a quarter appearing once. The source material was blood. These TCRs come from a man in his forties with Graves' hyperthyroidism that later progressed to Graves' ophthalmopathy.

This clonotype was observed at least ten times. The chain has TRBV5-1 and TRBJ1-2; 10 nucleotides align to TRBD1. CDR1 and CDR2 from the germline V gene are SGHRS and YFSETQ. The CDR3 loop spans 14 amino acids. Losses at the gene ends were 3 bases for V and 8 bases for J; bases not matched to a gene: 7. CDR3 residues: CASSSRDRGGGYTF. The CDR3, as DNA: TGCGCCAGCAGCTCCCGGGACAGGGGAGGAGGCTACACCTTC.

About this clonotype: Mismatch with germline at one junction end may stem from a read error. This chain links TRBV7-2 with TRBJ1-1, with D unclear. This CDR3 has 14 residues. The V gene's germline CDR1 is SGHTA and CDR2 FQGNSA. In DNA form, the CDR3 reads TGTGCCAGCAGCTTATTAGGGATGAACACTGAAGCTTTATTT. It codes for CASSLLGMNTEALF.

This clonotype was seen at least ten times. The CDR3 spells CSVRQGATPSYEQYF. The CDR3 DNA reads as TGCAGCGTAAGACAGGGGGCGACCCCCTCCTACGAGCAGTACTTC. The V and J genes are TRBV29-1 and TRBJ2-7; 10 nucleotides match TRBD1. Germline loops: CDR1 SQVTM, CDR2 ANQGSEA. This CDR3 is 15 amino acids long. V shed 6 bases and J 0 bases; nucleotides not matched to a gene: 8.

This clonotype was seen many times. The V gene is TRBV7-9, the J gene TRBJ1-5; D gene ambiguous. V gave up 10 bases and J gave up 0 bases, with 13 bases separating them. The CDR3 has 14 amino acids. Germline CDR1 and CDR2: SEHNR and FQNEAQ (reference sequence). The CDR3, as DNA: TGTGCCACCACGGAATGGGATAGCAATCAGCCCCAGCATTTT. Its protein product is CATTEWDSNQPQHF.

Many counts were recorded for this clonotype. The chain has TRBV18 and TRBJ1-1; no reliable D call. Trimming shortened V by 2 bases and J by 3 bases, and 7 bases separated the two germline ends. The CDR3 runs 13 residues. Germline CDR1 KGHSH, CDR2 LQKENI. Here the CDR3 DNA reads TGTGCCAGCTCACCAGTGGCGGACACTGAAGCTTTCTTT. This gives the protein CASSPVADTEAFF.

In this sample, this clonotype turned up many times. Being one base from a much bigger clone, this may be a read error. J is TRBJ1-1 and V is TRBV5-1; 7 nucleotides agree with TRBD1. The CDR3 consists of 13 residues. The germline CDR1 and CDR2 sequences are SGHRS and YFSETQ. Trimming removed 3 bases from V and 7 bases from J; junction bases left unmatched: 6. Here the CDR3 reads CASSSEDRFEAFF. The CDR3 DNA sequence: TGCGCCAGCAGCTCGGAGGACAGGTTTGAAGCTTTCTTT.

This clonotype has at least ten counts. The rearrangement joins TRBV12-3 or TRBV12-4 to TRBJ2-2; tentative D call: TRBD2 (7 bases). V was cut by 6 bases and J by 4 bases, with 15 bases left in between. This CDR3 is built from 15 residues. CDR3 sequence: CASRFEGGGTGELFF. As DNA, the CDR3 is TGTGCCAGCAGATTCGAGGGGGGGGGCACCGGGGAGCTGTTTTTT.

In its sample, this clonotype was seen many times. The chain has TRBV7-2 and TRBJ1-6, with 8 bases fitting TRBD1. V lost 5 bases to trimming and J lost 9 bases; unmatched junction nucleotides: 12. The germline V gene encodes CDR1 SGHTA and CDR2 FQGNSA. This CDR3 has 16 residues. CDR3 sequence reads: CASSRRTGSKGSPLHF. The CDR3 DNA reads TGTGCCAGCAGCCGCCGGACAGGGTCAAAAGGTTCACCCCTCCACTTT. Looking up the rest from reference TRBV7-2 and TRBJ1-6 gives the full variable domain: GAGVSQSPSNKVTEKGKDVELRCDPISGHTALYWYRQSLGQGLEFLIYFQGNSAPDKSGLPSDRFSAERTGGSVSTLTIQRTQQEDSAVYLCASSRRTGSKGSPLHFGNGTRLTVT.